This TCR beta chain was profiled in a study of cytomegalovirus exposure and HLA in healthy donors. Study results and caveats: In a later analysis, V- and J-gene trimming of beta chains associated with a DCLRE1C missense variant, replicated independently. An observed cluster of highly shared sequence variants was recorded as a likely sequencing artifact. In an earlier analysis, about 87% or about 30%: the productive usage of most TCR beta V segments.

The CDR3 is 14 residues long. J was trimmed by 8 bases and V by 2 bases; bases with no gene match: 8. CDR1 and CDR2 (germline): MRHNA, SNTAGT. A note on this clone: Its antigen remains unknown.

This PCR relied on a set of 60 Vbeta primers and 13 Jbeta primers. Per the study methods: Later, an analysis found about 77 million unique TCR beta chains, and 10 million to 11 million of these were shared. Clones were read by immunoSEQ multiplex PCR, and TCRdb kept only the in-frame ones, dropping some. Clone size and the V and J calls come from that table; the DNA yielded D and trimming. The sample records some 130,000 clones, around 77% being singletons. The chain links TRBV6-4 to TRBJ1-2, with TRBD1 identical over 7 bases. This clonotype was sampled from a woman aged 55-75 years in good health and CMV-seronegative. Material: PBMCs. CDR3 in amino acids: CASSDGRTGGGYTF. In DNA, the CDR3 is TGTGCCAGCAGTGACGGTCGGACAGGCGGCGGCTACACCTTC.